This T cell receptor beta chain was documented in a study of blood T cell repertoires in COVID-19. CDR1 KGHDR and CDR2 SFDVKD come from the germline V gene. With 1 base removed from V and 5 bases from J, the gap between germline ends came to 13 bases. The CDR3 has 15 amino acids. Produced via immunoSEQ multiplex PCR; TCRdb's table is partial and in-frame only. The table shows roughly 310,000 clones, with roughly 90% occurring only once. The J gene is TRBJ2-5, the V gene TRBV24-1; D unresolved. The specimen sequenced was PBMCs or T cells enriched from blood (not recorded which). The sequence came from a woman aged 40-49 years who had recovered from COVID-19. The CDR3: CATSDFDASLETQYF. CDR3 in DNA: TGTGCCACCAGTGATTTTGATGCTAGTTTGGAGACCCAGTACTTC.